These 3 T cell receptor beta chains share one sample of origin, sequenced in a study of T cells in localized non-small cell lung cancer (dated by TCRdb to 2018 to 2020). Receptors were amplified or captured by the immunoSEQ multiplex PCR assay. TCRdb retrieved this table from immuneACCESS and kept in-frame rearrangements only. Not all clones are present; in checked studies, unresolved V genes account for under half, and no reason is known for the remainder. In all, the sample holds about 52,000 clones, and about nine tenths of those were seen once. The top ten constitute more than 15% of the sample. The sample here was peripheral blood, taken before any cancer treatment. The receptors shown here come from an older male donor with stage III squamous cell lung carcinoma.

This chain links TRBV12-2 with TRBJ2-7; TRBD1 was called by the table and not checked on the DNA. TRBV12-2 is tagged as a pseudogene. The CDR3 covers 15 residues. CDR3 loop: CASRLSDRSTREQYF. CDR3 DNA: TGTGCAAGTCGCTTAAGCGACAGGTCGACCAGGGAGCAGTACTTC.

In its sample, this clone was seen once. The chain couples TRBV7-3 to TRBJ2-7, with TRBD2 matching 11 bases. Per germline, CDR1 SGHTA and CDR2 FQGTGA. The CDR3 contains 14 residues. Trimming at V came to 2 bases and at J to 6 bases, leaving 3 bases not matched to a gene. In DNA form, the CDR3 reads TGTGCCAGCAGCTTACTAGCGGGAGGATCCGAGCAGTACTTC. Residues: CASSLLAGGSEQYF.

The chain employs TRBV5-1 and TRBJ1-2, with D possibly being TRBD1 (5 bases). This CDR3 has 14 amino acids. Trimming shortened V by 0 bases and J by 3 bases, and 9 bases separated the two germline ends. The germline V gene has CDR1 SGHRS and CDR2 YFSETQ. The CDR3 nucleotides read TGCGCCAGCAGCTTGGCCGGGGACGACTATGGCTACACCTTC. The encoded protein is CASSLAGDDYGYTF.